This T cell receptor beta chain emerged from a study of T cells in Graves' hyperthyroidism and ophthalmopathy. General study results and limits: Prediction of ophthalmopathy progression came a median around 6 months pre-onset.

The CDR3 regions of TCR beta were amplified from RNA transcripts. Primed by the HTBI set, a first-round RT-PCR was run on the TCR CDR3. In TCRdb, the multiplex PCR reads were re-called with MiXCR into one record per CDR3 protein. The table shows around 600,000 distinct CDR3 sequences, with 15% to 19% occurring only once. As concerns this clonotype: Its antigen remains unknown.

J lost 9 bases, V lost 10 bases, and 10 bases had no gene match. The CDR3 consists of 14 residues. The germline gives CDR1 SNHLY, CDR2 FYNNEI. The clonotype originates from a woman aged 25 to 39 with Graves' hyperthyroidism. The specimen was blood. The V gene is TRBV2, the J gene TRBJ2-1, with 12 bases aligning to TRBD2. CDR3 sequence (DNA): TGTGCCAATATGGGGTCTAGCGGGGGGGGTGAGCAGTTCTTC. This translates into CANMGSSGGGEQFF. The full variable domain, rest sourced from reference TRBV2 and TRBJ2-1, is EPEVTQTPSHQVTQMGQEVILRCVPISNHLYFYWYRQILGQKVEFLVSFYNNEISEKSEIFDDQFSVERPDGSNFTLKIRSTKLEDSAMYFCANMGSSGGGEQFFGPGTRLTVL.